Detailed here is one T cell receptor beta chain. Produced via immunoSEQ multiplex PCR; TCRdb's table is partial and in-frame only. The sample has about 110,000 clones, roughly 88% seen once. This specimen comes from a study of blood T cell repertoires in COVID-19. The sequencing sample was made of peripheral blood. The sequence was collected from a middle-aged man with active or convalescent COVID-19.

CDR3: CASSNLYRGQMNTEAFF. In DNA form, the CDR3 reads TGTGCCAGCAGTAATCTTTACAGGGGACAAATGAACACTGAAGCTTTCTTT. The rearrangement joins TRBV27 to TRBJ1-1, with 7 positions matching TRBD1. This CDR3 has 17 amino acids. V trimming: 5 bases; J trimming: 0 bases; junction bases outside the gene matches: 12. Germline values: CDR1 MNHEY, CDR2 SMNVEV (reference sequence).